This TCR beta chain comes out of a study of blood T cell repertoires in COVID-19. Profiling relied on immunoSEQ multiplex PCR, and the TCRdb table lists in-frame clones only, not all of them. The sample yields hundreds of thousands of clones, approximately 90% seen once. This receptor was taken from a woman between 25 and 40 years old with acute or convalescent COVID-19. What was sequenced was peripheral blood.

CDR3 bases: TGTGCCACCAGTGGCGACAGGGGGCTGGGGAATGAGCAGTTCTTC. Its translation is CATSGDRGLGNEQFF. The chain carries TRBV24-1 and TRBJ2-1; 10 bases map to TRBD1. The junction had 7 bases not matched to a gene; V was cut back by 5 bases and J by 7 bases. The CDR3 length is 15 residues. Germline-derived CDR1 and CDR2 are KGHDR and SFDVKD.